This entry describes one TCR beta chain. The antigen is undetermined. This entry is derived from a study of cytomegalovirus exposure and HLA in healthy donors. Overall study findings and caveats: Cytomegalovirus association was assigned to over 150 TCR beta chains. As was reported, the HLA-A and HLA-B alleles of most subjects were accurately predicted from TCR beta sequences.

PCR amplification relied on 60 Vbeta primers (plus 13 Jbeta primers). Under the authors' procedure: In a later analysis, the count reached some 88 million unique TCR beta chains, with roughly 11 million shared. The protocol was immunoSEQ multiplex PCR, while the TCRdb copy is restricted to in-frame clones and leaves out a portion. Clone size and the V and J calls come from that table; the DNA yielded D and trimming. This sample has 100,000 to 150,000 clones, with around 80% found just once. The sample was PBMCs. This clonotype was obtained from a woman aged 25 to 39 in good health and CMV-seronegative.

CDR3 nucleotides: TGTGCCTGGAGTGTACTGCGGAGGAGCGGGAGACTTTACGAGCAGTACTTC. It codes for CAWSVLRRSGRLYEQYF. V and J are TRBV30 and TRBJ2-7, with 8 bases identical to TRBD2. Germline-derived CDR1 and CDR2 are GTSNPN and SVGIG (reference sequence). The CDR3 spans 17 residues. The J segment lost 4 bases and the V segment lost 0 bases, leaving 14 bases of the junction unmatched.